One T cell receptor (beta chain) is described in this entry. As yet, its antigen is unknown. This sample is part of a study of EBV T-cell therapy then PD-1 blockade in nasopharyngeal carcinoma. Germline-derived CDR1 and CDR2 are MDHEN and SYDVKM. J lost 1 base, V lost 7 bases, and 5 bases had no gene match. The CDR3 consists of 14 residues. Generated by immunoSEQ multiplex PCR, the TCRdb table keeps only in-frame clones and is missing some. The sample consists of more than 11,000 clones, approximately 81% of them appearing once. Described treatment: AdE1-LMPpoly-expanded autologous EBV-specific T-cell therapy followed by anti-PD-1 nivolumab.

The genes are TRBV28 and TRBJ2-3, with 7 bases identical to TRBD2. Sequenced material: CD8+ T cells from blood, taken at approximately day 99 from a patient whose treatment included autologous EBV-specific T cells and nivolumab. The receptor's source is a man in his forties with nasopharyngeal carcinoma. CDR3 sequence: CASTPSGGTDTQYF. Here the CDR3 DNA reads TGTGCCAGCACCCCAAGCGGGGGCACAGATACGCAGTATTTT.